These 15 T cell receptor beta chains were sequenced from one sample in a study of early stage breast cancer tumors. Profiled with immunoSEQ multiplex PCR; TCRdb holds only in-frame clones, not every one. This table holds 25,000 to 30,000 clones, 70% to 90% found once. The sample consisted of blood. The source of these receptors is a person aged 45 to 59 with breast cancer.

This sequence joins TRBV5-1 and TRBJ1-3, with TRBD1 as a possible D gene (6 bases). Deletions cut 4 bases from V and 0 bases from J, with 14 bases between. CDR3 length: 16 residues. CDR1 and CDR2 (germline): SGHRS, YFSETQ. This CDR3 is CASSGTGQISGNTIYF. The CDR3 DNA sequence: TGCGCCAGCAGCGGTACAGGACAGATCTCTGGAAACACCATATATTTT.

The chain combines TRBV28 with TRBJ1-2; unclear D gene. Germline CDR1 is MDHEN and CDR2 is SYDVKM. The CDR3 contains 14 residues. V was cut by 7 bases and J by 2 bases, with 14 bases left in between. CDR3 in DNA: TGTGCCAGCAACCGGGATGCAGGAAACTATGGCTACACCTTC. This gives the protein CASNRDAGNYGYTF.

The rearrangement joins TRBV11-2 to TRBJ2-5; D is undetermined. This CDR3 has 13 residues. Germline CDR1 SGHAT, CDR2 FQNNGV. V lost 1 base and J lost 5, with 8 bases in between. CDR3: CASSLVSSETQYF. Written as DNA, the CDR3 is TGTGCCAGCAGCTTAGTGTCATCCGAGACCCAGTACTTC.

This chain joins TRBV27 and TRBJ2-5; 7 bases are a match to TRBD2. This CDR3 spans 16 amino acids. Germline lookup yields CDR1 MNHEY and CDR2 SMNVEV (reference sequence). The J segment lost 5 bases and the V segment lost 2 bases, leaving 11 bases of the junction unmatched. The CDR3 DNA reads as TGTGCCAGCAGTTTAATGGGCCTCGGGGAGGGGGAGACCCAGTACTTC. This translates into CASSLMGLGEGETQYF.

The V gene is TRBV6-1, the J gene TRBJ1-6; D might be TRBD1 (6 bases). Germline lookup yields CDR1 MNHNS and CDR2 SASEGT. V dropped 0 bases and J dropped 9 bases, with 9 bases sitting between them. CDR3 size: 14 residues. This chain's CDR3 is CASSEAGGGSPLHF. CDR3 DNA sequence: TGTGCCAGCAGTGAAGCAGGGGGAGGTTCACCCCTCCACTTT.

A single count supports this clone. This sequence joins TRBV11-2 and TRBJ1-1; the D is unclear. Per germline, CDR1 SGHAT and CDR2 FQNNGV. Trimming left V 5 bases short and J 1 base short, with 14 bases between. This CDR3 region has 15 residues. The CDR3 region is CASSLAGRENTEAFF. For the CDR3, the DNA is TGTGCCAGCAGCCTAGCTGGACGGGAGAACACTGAAGCTTTCTTT.

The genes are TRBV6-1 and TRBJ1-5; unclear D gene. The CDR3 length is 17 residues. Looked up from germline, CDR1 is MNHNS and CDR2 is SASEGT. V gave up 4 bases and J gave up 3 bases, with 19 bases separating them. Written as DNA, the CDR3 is TGTGCCAGCAGTGGTTGGCAACTCAGAGGGATCAATCAGCCCCAGCATTTT. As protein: CASSGWQLRGINQPQHF.

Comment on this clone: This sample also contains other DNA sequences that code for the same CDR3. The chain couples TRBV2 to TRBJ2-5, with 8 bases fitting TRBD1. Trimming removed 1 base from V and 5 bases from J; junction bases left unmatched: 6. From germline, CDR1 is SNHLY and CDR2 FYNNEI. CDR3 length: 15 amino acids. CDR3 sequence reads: CASSEGAGGGETQYF. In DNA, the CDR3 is TGTGCCAGCAGTGAAGGGGCAGGGGGCGGGGAGACCCAGTACTTC. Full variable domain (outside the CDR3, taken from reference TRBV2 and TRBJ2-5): EPEVTQTPSHQVTQMGQEVILRCVPISNHLYFYWYRQILGQKVEFLVSFYNNEISEKSEIFDDQFSVERPDGSNFTLKIRSTKLEDSAMYFCASSEGAGGGETQYFGPGTRLLVL.

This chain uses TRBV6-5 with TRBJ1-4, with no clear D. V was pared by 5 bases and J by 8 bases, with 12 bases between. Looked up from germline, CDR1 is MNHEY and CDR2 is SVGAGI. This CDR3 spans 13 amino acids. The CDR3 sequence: CASSKIIGEKLFF. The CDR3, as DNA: TGTGCCAGCAGTAAAATCATCGGGGAAAAACTGTTTTTT.

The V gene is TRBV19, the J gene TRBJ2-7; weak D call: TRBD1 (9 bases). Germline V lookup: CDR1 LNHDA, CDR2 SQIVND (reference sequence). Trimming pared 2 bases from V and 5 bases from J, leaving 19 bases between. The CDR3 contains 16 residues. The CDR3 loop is CASSIIAGQGFHEQYF. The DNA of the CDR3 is TGTGCCAGTAGTATAATAGCGGGACAGGGATTCCACGAGCAGTACTTC.

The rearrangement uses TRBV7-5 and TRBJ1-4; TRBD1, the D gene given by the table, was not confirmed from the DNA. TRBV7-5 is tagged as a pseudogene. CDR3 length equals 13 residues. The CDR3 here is CVRKQGAPEKLFF. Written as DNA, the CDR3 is TGTGTCAGAAAGCAGGGGGCGCCTGAAAAACTGTTTTTT.

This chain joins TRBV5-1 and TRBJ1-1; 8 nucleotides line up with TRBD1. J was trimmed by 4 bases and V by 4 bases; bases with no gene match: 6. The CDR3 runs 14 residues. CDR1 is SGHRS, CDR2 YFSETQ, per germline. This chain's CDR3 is CASSAHRGGTEAFF. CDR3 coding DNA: TGCGCCAGCAGCGCACACAGGGGGGGCACTGAAGCTTTCTTT.

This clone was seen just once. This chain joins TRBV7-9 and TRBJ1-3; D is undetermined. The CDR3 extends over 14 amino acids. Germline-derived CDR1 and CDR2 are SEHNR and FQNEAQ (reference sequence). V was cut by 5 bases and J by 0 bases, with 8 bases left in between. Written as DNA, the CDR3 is TGTGCCAGCAGCCCCATAGCCTCTGGAAACACCATATATTTT. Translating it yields CASSPIASGNTIYF.

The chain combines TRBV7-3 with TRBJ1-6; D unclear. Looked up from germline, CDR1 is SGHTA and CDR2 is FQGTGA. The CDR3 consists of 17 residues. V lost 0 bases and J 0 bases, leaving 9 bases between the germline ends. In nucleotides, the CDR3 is TGTGCCAGCAGCTTAACCCCGAGAAGCTCCTATAATTCACCCCTCCACTTT. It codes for CASSLTPRSSYNSPLHF. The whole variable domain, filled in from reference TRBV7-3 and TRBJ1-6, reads GAGVSQTPSNKVTEKGKYVELRCDPISGHTALYWYRQSLGQGPEFLIYFQGTGAADDSGLPNDRFFAVRPEGSVSTLKIQRTERGDSAVYLCASSLTPRSSYNSPLHFGNGTRLTVT.

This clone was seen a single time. CDR3 sequence reads: CASSLRGGANTGELFF. Written as DNA, the CDR3 is TGTGCCAGCAGCCTCCGGGGGGGGGCAAACACCGGGGAGCTGTTTTTT. The rearrangement uses TRBV5-6 and TRBJ2-2, with TRBD2 identical over 8 bases. CDR1 and CDR2 (germline): SGHDT, YYEEEE. The CDR3 runs 16 residues. V dropped 4 bases and J dropped 2; count of bases not matched to a gene: 7.